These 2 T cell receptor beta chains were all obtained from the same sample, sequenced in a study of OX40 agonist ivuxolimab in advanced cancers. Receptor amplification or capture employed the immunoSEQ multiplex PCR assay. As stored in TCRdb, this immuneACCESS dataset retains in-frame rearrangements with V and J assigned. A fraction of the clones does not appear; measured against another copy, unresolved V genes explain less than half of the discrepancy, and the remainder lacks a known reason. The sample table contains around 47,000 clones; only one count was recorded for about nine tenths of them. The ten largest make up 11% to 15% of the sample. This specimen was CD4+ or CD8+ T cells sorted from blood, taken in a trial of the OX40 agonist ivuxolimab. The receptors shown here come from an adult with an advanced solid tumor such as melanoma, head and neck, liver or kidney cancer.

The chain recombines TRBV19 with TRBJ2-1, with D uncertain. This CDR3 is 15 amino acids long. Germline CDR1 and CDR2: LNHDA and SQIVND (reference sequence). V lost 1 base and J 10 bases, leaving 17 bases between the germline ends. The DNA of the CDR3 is TGTGCCAGTAGTATAGCTAAGGAGCCCCACCGGGAGCAGTTCTTC. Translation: CASSIAKEPHREQFF.

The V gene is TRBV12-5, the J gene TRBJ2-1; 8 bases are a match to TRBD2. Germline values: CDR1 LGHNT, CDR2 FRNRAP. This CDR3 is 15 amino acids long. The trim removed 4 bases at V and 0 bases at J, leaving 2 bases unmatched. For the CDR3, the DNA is TGTGCTAGTGGTTCGCGGGGGGTCTCCTACAATGAGCAGTTCTTC. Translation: CASGSRGVSYNEQFF.